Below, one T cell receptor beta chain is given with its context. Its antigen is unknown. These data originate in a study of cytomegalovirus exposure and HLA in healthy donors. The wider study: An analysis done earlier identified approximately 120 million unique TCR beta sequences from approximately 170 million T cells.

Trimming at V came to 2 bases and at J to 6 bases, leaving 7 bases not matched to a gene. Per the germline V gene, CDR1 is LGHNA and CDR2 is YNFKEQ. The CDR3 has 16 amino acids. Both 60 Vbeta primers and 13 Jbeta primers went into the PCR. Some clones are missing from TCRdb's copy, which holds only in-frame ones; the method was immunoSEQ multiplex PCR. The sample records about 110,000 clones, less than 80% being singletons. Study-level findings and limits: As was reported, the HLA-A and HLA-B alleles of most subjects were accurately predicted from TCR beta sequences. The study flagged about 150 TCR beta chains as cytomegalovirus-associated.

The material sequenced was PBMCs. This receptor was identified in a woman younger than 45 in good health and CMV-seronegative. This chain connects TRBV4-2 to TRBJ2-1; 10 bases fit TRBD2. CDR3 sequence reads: CASSQLSGGVGNEQFF. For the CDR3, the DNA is TGTGCCAGCAGCCAACTCAGCGGGGGGGTTGGCAATGAGCAGTTCTTC.